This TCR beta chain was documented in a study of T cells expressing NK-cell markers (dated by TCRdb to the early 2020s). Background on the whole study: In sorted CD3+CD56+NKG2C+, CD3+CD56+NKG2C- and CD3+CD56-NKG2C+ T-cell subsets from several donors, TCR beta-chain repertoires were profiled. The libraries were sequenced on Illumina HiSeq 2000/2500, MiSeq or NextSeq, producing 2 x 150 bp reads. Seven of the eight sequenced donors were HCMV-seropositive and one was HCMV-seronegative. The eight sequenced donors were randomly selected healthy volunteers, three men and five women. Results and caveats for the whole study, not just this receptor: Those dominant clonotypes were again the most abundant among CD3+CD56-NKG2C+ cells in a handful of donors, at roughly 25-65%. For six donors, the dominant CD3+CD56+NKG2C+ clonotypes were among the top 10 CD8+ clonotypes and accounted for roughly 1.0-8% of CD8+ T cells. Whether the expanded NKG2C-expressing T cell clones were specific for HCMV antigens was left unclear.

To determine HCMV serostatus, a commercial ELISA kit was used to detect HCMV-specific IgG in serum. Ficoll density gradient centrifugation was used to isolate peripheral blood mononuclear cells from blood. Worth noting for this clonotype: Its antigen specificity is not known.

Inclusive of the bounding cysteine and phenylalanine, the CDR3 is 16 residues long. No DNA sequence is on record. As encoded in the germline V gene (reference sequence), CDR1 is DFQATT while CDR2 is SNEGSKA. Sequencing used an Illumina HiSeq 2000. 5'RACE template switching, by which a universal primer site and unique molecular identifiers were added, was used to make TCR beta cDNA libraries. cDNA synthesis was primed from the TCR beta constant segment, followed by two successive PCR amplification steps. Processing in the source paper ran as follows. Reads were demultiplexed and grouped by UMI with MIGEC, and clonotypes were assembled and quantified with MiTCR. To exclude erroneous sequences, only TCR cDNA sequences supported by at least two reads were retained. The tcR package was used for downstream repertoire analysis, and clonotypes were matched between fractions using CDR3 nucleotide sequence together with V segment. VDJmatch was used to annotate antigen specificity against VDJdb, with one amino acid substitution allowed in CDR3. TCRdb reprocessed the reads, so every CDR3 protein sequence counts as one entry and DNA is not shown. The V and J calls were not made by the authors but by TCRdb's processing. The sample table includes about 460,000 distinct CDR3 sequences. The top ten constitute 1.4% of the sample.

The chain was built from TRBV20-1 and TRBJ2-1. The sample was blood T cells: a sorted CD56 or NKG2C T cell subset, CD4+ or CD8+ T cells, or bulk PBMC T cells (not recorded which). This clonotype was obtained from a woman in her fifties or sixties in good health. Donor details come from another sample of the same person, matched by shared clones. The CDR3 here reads CSASSTSGFSYNEQFF.